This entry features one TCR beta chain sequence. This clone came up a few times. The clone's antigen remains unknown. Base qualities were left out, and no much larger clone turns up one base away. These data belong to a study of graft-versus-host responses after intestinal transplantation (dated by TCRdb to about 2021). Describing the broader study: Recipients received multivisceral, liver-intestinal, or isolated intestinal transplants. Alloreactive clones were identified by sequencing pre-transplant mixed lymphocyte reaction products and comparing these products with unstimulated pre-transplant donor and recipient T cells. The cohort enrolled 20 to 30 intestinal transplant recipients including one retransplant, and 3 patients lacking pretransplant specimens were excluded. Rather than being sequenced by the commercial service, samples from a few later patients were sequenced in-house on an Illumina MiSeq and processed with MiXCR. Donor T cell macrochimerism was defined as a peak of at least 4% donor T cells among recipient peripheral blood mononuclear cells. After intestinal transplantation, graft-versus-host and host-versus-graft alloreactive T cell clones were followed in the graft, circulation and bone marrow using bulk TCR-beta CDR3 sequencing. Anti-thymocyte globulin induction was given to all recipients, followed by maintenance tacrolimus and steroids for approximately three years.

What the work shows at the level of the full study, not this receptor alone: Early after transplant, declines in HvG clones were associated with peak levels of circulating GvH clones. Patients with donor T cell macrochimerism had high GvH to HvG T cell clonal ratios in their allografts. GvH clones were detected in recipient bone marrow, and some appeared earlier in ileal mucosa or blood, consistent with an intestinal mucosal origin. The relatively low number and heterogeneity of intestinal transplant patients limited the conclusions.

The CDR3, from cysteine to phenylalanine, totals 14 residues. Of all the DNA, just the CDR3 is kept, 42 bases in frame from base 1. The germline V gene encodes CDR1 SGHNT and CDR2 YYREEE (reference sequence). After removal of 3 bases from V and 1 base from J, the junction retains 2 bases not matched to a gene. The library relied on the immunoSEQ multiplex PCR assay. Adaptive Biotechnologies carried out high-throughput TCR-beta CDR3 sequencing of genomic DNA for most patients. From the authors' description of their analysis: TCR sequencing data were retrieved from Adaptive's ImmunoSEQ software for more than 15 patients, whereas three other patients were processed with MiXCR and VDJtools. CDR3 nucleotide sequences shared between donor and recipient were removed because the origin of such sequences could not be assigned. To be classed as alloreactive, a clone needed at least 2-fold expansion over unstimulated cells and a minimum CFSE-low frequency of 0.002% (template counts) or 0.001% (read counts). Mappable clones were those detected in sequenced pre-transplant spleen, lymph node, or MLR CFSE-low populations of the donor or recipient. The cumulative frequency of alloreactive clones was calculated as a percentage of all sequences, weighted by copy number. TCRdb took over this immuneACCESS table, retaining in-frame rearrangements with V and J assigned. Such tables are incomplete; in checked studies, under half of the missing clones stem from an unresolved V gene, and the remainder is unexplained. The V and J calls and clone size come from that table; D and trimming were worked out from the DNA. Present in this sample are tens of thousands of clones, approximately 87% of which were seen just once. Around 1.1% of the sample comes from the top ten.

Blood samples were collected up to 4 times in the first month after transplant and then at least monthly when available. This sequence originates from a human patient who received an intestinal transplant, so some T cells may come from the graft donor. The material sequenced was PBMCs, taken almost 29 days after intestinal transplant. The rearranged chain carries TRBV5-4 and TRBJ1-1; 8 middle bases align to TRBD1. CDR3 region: CASSSGQGNTEAFF. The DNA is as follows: TGTGCCAGCAGCTCTGGACAGGGGAACACTGAAGCTTTCTTT.